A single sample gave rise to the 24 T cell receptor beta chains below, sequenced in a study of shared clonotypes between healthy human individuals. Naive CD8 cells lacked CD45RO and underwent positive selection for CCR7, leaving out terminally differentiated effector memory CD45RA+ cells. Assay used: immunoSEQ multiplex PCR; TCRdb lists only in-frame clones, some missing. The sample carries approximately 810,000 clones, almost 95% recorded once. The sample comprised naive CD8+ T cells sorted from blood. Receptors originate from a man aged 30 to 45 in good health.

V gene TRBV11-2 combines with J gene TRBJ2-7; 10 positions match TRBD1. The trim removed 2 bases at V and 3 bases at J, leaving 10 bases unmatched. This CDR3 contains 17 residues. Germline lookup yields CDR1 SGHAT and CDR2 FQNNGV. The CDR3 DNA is TGTGCCAGCAGCTTAACCAGCGGGACAGGGGACGACTACGAGCAGTACTTC. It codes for CASSLTSGTGDDYEQYF.

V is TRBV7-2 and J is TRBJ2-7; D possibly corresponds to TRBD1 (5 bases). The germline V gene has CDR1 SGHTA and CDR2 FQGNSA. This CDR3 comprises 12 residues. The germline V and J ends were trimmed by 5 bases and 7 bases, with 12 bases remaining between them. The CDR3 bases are TGTGCCAGCAGCGAAACAGGACCTGAGCAGTACTTC. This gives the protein CASSETGPEQYF.

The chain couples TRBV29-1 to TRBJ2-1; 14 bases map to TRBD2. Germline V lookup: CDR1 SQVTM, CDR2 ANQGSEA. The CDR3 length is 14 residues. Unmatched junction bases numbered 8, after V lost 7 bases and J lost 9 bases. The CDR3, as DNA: TGCAGCGCCCTGGGACTAGCGGGAGTCGTTGAGCAGTTCTTC. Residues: CSALGLAGVVEQFF.

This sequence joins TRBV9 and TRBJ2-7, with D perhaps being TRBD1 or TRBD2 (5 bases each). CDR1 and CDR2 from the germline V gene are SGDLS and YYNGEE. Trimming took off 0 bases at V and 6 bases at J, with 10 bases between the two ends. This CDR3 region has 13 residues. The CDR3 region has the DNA TGTGCCAGCAGCGTAGGGGACCGGCTCGAGCAGTACTTC. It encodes CASSVGDRLEQYF.

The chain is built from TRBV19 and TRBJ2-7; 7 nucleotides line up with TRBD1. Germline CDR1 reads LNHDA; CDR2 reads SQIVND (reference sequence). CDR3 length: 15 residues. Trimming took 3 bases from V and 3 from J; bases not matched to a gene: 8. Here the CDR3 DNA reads TGTGCCAGTAGTATCTCCCGGGACAGCCACTACGAGCAGTACTTC. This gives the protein CASSISRDSHYEQYF. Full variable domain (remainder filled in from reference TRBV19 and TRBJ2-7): DGGITQSPKYLFRKEGQNVTLSCEQNLNHDAMYWYRQDPGQGLRLIYYSQIVNDFQKGDIAEGYSVSREKKESFPLTVTSAQKNPTAFYLCASSISRDSHYEQYFGPGTRLTVT.

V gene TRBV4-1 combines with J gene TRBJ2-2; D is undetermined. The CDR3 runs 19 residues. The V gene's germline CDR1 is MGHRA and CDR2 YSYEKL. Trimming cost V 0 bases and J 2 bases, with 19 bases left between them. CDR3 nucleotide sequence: TGCGCCAGCAGCCAAGATCGAATCGAGATGCCCTCTAACACCGGGGAGCTGTTTTTT. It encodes CASSQDRIEMPSNTGELFF.

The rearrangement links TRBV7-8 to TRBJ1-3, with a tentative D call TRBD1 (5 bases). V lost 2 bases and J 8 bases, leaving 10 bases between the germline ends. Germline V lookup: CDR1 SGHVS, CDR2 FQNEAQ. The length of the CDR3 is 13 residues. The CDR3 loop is CASSLYSGDTIYF. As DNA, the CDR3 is TGTGCCAGCAGCTTATACTCGGGGGACACCATATATTTT. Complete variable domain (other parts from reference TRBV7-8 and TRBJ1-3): GAGVSQSPRYKVAKRGQDVALRCDPISGHVSLFWYQQALGQGPEFLTYFQNEAQLDKSGLPSDRFFAERPEGSVSTLKIQRTQQEDSAVYLCASSLYSGDTIYFGEGSWLTVV.

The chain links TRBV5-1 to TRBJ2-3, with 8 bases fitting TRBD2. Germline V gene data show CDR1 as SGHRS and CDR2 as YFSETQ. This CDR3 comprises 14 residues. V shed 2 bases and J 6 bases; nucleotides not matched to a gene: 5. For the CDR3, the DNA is TGCGCCAGCAGCTTAAGCGGGAGCTTGGATACGCAGTATTTT. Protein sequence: CASSLSGSLDTQYF.

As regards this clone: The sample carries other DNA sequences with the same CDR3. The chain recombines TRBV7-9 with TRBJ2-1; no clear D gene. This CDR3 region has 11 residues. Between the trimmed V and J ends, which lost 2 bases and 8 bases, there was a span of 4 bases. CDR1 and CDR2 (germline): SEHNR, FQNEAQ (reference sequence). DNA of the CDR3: TGTGCCAGCAGCTTAACGGATGAGCAGTTCTTC. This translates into CASSLTDEQFF.

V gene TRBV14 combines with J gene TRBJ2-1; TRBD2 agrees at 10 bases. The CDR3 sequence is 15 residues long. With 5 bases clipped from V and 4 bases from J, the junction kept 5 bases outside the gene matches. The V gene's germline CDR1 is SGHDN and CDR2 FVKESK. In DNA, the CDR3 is TGTGCCAGCAGCAGTAGCGGGAGGCCTTACAATGAGCAGTTCTTC. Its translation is CASSSSGRPYNEQFF. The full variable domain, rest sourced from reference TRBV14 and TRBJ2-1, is EAGVTQFPSHSVIEKGQTVTLRCDPISGHDNLYWYRRVMGKEIKFLLHFVKESKQDESGMPNNRFLAERTGGTYSTLKVQPAELEDSGVYFCASSSSGRPYNEQFFGPGTRLTVL.

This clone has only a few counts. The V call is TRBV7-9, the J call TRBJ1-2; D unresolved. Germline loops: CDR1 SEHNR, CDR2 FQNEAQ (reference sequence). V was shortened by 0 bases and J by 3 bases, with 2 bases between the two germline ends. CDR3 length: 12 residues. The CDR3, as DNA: TGTGCCAGCAGCTTAGCTGACTATGGCTACACCTTC. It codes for CASSLADYGYTF.

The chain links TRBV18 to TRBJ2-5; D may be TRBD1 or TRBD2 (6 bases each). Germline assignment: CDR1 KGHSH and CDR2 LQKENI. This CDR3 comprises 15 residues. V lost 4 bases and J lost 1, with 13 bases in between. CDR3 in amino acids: CASSLRGTPQETQYF. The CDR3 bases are TGTGCCAGCTCACTCCGGGGGACACCCCAAGAGACCCAGTACTTC.

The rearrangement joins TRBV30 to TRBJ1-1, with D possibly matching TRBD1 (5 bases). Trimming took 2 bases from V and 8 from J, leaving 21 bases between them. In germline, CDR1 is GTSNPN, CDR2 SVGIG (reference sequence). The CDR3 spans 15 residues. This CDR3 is CAWSFLQDTRGEAFF. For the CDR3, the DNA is TGTGCCTGGAGTTTTTTACAGGACACGCGGGGAGAAGCTTTCTTT. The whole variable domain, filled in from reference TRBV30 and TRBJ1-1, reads SQTIHQWPATLVQPVGSPLSLECTVEGTSNPNLYWYRQAAGRGLQLLFYSVGIGQISSEVPQNLSASRPQDRQFILSSKKLLLSDSGFYLCAWSFLQDTRGEAFFGQGTRLTVV.

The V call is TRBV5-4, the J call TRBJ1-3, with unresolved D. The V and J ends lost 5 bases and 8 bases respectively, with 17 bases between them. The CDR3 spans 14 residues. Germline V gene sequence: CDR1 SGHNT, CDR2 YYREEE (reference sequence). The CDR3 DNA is TGTGCCAGCAGTGTATGGCAGGTTGCAGACACCATATATTTT. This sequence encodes CASSVWQVADTIYF.

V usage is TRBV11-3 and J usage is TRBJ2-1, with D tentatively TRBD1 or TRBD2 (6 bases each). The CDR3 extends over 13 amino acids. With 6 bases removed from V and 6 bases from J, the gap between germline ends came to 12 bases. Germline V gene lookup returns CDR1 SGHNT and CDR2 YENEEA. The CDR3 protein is CASRGGPLNEQFF. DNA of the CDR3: TGTGCCAGCAGGGGGGGCCCCCTCAATGAGCAGTTCTTC.

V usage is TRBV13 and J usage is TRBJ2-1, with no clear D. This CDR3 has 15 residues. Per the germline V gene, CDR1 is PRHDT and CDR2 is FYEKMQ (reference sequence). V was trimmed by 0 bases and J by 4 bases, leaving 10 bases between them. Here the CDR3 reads CASSLGGNLYNEQFF. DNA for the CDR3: TGTGCCAGCAGCTTAGGGGGGAACCTGTACAATGAGCAGTTCTTC.

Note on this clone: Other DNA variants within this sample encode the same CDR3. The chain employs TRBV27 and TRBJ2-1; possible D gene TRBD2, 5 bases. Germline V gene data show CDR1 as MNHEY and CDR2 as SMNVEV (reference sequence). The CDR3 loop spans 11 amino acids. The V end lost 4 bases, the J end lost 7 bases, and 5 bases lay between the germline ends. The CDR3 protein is CASSSGNEQFF. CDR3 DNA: TGTGCCAGCAGTTCGGGAAATGAGCAGTTCTTC.

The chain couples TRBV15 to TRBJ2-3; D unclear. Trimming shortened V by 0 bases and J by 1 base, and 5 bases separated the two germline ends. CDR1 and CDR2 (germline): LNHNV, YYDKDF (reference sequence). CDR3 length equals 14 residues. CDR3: CATSRDGGTDTQYF. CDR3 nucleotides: TGTGCCACCAGCAGAGATGGCGGCACAGATACGCAGTATTTT.

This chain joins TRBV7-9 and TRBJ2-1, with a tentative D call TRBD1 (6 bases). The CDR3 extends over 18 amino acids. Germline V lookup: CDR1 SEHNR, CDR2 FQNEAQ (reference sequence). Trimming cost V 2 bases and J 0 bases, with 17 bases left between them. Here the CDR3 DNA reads TGTGCCAGCAGCTTACGTTCGAGGGACAAAAGCTCCTACAATGAGCAGTTCTTC. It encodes CASSLRSRDKSSYNEQFF.

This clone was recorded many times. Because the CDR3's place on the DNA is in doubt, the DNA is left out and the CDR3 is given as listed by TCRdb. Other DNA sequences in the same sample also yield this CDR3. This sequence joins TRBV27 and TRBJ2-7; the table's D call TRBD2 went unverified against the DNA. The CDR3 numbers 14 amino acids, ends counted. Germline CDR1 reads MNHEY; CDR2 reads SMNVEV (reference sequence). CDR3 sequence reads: CASSSSGVFYEQYF.

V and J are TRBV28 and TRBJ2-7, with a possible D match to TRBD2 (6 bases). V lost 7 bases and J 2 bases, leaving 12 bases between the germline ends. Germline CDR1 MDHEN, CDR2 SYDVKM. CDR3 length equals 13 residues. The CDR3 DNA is TGTGCCAGCACGGCTAGCGTAACCTACGAGCAGTACTTC. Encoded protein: CASTASVTYEQYF.

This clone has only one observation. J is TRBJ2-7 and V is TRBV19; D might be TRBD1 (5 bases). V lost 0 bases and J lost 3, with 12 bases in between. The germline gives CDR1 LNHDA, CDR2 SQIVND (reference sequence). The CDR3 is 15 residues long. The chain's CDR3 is CASSIDNRWVYEQYF. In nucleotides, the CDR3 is TGTGCCAGTAGTATAGATAACAGGTGGGTCTACGAGCAGTACTTC. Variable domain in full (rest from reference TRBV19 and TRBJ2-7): DGGITQSPKYLFRKEGQNVTLSCEQNLNHDAMYWYRQDPGQGLRLIYYSQIVNDFQKGDIAEGYSVSREKKESFPLTVTSAQKNPTAFYLCASSIDNRWVYEQYFGPGTRLTVT.

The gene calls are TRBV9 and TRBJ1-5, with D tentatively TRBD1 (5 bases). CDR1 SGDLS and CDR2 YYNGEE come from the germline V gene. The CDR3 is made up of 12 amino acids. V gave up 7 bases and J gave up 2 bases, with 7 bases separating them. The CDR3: CASGGGNQPQHF. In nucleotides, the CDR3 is TGTGCCAGCGGGGGGGGCAATCAGCCCCAGCATTTT.

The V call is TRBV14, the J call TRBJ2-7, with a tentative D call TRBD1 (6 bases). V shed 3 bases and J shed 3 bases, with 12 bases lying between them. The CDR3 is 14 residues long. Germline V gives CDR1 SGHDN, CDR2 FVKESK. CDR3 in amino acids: CASSQPGHYYEQYF. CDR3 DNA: TGTGCCAGCAGCCAGCCGGGACACTACTACGAGCAGTACTTC.